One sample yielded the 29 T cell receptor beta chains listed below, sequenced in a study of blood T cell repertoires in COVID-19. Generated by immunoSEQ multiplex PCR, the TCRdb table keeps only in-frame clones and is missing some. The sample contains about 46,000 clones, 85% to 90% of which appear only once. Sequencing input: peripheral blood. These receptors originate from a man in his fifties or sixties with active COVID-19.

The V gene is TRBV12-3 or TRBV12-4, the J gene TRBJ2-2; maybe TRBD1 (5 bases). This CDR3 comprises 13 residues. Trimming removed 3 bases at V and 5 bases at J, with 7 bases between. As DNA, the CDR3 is TGTGCCAGCAGTTTGGCAGGGACCGGGGAGCTGTTTTTT. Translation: CASSLAGTGELFF.

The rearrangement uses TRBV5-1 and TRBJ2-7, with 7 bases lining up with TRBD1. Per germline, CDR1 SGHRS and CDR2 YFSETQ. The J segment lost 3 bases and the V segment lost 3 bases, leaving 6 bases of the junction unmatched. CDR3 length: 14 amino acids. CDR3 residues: CASSSPGTDYEQYF. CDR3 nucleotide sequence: TGCGCCAGCAGCTCCCCCGGGACAGACTACGAGCAGTACTTC.

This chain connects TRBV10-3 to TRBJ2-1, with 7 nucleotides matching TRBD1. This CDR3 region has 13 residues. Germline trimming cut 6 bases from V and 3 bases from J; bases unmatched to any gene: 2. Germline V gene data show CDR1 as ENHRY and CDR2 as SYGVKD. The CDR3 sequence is CAIRGTVYNEQFF. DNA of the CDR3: TGTGCCATCAGGGGGACAGTCTACAATGAGCAGTTCTTC.

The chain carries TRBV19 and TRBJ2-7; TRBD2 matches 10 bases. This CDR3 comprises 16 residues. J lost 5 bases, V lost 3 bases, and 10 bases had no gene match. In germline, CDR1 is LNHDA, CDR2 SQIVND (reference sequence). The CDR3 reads CASSIPAGGRRNEQYF. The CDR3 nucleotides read TGTGCCAGTAGTATCCCAGCGGGAGGGCGCAGGAACGAGCAGTACTTC.

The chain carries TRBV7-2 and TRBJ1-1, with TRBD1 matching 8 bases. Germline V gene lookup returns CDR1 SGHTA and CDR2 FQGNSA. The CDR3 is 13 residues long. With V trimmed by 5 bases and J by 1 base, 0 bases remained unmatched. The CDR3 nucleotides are TGTGCCAGCAGCGGACAGGGGAACACTGAAGCTTTCTTT. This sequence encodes CASSGQGNTEAFF.

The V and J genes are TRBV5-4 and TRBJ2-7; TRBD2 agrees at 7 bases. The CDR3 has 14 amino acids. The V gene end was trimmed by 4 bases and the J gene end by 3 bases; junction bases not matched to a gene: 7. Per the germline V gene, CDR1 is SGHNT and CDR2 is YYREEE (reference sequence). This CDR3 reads CASSPGGNYYEQYF. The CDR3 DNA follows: TGTGCCAGCAGCCCCGGGGGGAATTACTACGAGCAGTACTTC.

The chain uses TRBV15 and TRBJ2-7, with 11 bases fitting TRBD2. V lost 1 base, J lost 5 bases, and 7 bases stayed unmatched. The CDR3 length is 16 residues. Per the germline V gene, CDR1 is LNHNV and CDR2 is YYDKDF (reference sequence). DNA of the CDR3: TGTGCCACCAGCAGAGCTCACACTAGCGGGAGAAACGAGCAGTACTTC. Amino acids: CATSRAHTSGRNEQYF.

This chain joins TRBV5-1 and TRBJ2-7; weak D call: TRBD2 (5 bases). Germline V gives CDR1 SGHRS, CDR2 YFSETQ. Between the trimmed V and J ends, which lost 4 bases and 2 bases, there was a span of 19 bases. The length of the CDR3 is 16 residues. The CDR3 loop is CASSTKTTNEAYEQYF. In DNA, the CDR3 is TGCGCCAGCAGCACAAAAACGACTAACGAGGCCTACGAGCAGTACTTC.

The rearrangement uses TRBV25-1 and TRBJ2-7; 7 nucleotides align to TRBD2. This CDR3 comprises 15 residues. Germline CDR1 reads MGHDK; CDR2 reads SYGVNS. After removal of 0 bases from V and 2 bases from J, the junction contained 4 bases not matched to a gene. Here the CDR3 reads CASSEYGGRTYEQYF. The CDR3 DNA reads TGTGCCAGCAGTGAATACGGGGGGAGGACCTACGAGCAGTACTTC.

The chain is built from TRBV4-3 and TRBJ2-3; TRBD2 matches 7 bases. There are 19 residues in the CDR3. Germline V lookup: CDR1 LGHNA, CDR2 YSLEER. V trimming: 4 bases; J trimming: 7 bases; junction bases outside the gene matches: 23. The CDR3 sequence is CASSPLAVAGGVGTNTQYF. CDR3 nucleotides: TGCGCCAGCAGCCCCCTCGCGGTAGCGGGCGGGGTCGGGACGAATACGCAGTATTTT.

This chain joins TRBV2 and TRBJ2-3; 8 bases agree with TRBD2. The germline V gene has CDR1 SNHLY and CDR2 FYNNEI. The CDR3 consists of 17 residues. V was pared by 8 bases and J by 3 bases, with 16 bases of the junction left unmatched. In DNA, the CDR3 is TGTGCCAGCCCTAGGGGAGCGGGGGATTCAAAGACAGATACGCAGTATTTT. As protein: CASPRGAGDSKTDTQYF.

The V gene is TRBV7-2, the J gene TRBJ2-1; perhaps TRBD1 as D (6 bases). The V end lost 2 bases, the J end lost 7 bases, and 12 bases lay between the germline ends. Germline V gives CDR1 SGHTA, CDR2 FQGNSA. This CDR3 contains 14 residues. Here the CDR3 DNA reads TGTGCCAGCAGCTTAAACAGGGTAAAGAATGAGCAGTTCTTC. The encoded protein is CASSLNRVKNEQFF.

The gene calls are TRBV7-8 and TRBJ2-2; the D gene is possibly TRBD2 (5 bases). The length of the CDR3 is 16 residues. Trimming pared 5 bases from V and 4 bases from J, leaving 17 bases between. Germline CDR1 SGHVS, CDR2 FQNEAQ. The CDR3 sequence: CASSPEEAGTTGELFF. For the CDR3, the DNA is TGTGCCAGCAGCCCCGAGGAGGCAGGAACCACCGGGGAGCTGTTTTTT.

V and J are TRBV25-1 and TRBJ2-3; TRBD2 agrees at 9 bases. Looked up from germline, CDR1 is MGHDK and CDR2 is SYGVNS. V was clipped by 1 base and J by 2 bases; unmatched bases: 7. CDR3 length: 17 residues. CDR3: CASSEWGPSGNTDTQYF. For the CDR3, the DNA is TGTGCCAGCAGTGAATGGGGCCCTAGCGGGAACACAGATACGCAGTATTTT.

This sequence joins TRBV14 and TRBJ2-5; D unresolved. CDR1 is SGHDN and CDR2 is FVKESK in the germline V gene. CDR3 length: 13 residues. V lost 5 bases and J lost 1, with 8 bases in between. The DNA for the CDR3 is TGTGCCAGCAGCGGCCGGGTCCAAGAGACCCAGTACTTC. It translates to CASSGRVQETQYF.

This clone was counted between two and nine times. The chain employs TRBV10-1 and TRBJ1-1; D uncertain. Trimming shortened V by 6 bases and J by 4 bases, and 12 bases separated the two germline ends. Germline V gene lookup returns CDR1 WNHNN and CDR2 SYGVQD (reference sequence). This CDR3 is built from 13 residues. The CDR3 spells CASSARSGTEAFF. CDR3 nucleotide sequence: TGCGCCAGCAGCGCCCGGAGCGGCACTGAAGCTTTCTTT.

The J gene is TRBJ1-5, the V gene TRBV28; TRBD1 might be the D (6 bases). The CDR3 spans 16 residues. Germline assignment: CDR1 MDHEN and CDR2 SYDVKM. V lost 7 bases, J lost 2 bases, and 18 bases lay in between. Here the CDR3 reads CASKAGVRLGNQPQHF. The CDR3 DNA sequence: TGTGCCAGCAAGGCAGGGGTTCGGTTGGGCAATCAGCCCCAGCATTTT.

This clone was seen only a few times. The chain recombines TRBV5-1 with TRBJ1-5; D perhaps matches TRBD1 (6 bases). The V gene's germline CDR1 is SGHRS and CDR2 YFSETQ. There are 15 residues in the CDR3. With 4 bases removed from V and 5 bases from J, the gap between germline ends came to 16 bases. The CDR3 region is CASSPAGESHQPQHF. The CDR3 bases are TGCGCCAGCAGCCCGGCAGGGGAGAGTCATCAGCCCCAGCATTTT. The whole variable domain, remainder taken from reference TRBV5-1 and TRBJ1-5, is KAGVTQTPRYLIKTRGQQVTLSCSPISGHRSVSWYQQTPGQGLQFLFEYFSETQRNKGNFPGRFSGRQFSNSRSEMNVSTLELGDSALYLCASSPAGESHQPQHFGDGTRLSIL.

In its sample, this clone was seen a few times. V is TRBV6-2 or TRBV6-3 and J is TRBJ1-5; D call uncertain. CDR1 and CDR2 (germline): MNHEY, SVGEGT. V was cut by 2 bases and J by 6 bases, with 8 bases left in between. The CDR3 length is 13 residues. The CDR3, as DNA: TGTGCCAGCAGTTACATTGGCACTCAGCCCCAGCATTTT. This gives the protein CASSYIGTQPQHF.

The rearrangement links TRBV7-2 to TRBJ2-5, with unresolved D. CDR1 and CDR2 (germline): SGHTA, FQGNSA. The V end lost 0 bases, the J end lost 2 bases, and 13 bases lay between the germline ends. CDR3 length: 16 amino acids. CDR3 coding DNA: TGTGCCAGCAGCTTAGCGGCCTTGGCAGTACAAGAGACCCAGTACTTC. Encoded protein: CASSLAALAVQETQYF.

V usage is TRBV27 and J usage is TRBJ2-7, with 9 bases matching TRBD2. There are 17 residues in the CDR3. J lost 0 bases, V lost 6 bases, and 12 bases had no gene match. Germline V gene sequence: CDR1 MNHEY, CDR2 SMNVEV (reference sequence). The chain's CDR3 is CASSRTVLAGDSYEQYF. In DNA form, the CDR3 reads TGTGCCAGCAGCCGAACGGTACTAGCGGGTGACTCCTACGAGCAGTACTTC.

CDR3 nucleotide sequence: TGTGCCAGCAGCCTATCGACAGGGGGCGAAGAGACCCAGTACTTC. This codes for CASSLSTGGEETQYF. V and J are TRBV7-7 and TRBJ2-5, with TRBD1 matching over 10 bases. Germline loops: CDR1 SSHAT, CDR2 FNYEAQ (reference sequence). The junction had 6 bases not matched to a gene; V was cut back by 5 bases and J by 3 bases. This CDR3 has 15 amino acids.

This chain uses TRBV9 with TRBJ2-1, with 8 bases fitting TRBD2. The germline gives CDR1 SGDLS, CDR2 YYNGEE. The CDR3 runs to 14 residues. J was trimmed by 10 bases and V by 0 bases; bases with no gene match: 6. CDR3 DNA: TGTGCCAGCAGCGTAGCCTCTATAGCGGGGGAGCAGTTCTTC. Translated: CASSVASIAGEQFF.

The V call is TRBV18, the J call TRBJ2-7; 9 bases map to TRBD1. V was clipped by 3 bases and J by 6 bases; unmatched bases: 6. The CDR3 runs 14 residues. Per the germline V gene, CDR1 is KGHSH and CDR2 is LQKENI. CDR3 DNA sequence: TGTGCCAGCTCACCTTTAGACAGGGGGTCCGAGCAGTACTTC. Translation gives CASSPLDRGSEQYF.

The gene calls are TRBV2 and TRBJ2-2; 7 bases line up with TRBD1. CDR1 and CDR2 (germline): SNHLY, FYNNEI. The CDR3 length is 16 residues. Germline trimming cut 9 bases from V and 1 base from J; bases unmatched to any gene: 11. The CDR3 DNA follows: TGTGCCAGTATCAAGGGCCCAGGGGGGAACACCGGGGAGCTGTTTTTT. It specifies CASIKGPGGNTGELFF. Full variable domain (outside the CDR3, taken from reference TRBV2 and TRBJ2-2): EPEVTQTPSHQVTQMGQEVILRCVPISNHLYFYWYRQILGQKVEFLVSFYNNEISEKSEIFDDQFSVERPDGSNFTLKIRSTKLEDSAMYFCASIKGPGGNTGELFFGEGSRLTVL.

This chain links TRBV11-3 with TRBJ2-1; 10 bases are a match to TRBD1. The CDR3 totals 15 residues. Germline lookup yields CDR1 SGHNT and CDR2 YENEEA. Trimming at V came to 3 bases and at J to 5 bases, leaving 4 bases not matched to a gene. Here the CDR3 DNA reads TGTGCCAGCAGCTTGAGGACAGGGGGGAACAATGAGCAGTTCTTC. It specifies CASSLRTGGNNEQFF.

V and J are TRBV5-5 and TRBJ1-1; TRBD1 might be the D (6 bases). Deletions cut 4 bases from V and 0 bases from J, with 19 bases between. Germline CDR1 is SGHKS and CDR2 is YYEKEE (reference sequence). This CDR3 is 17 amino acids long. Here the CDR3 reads CASSQGQVSSMNTEAFF. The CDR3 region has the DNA TGTGCCAGCAGCCAGGGACAAGTCTCTTCCATGAACACTGAAGCTTTCTTT. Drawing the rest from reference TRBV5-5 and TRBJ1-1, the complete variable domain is DAGVTQSPTHLIKTRGQQVTLRCSPISGHKSVSWYQQVLGQGPQFIFQYYEKEERGRGNFPDRFSARQFPNYSSELNVNALLLGDSALYLCASSQGQVSSMNTEAFFGQGTRLTVV.

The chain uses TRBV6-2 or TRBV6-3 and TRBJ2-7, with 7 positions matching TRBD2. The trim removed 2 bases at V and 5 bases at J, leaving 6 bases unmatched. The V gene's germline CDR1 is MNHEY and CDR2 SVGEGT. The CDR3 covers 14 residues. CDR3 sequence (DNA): TGTGCCAGCAGTTACGCGGGAGCTGTGGACGAGCAGTACTTC. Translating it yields CASSYAGAVDEQYF.

Written as DNA, the CDR3 is TGTGCCAGCAGCCTGCGGACTAGCGGACAAGAGACCCAGTACTTC. Its protein is CASSLRTSGQETQYF. The chain links TRBV3-1 (or the pseudogene TRBV3-2) to TRBJ2-5; 10 bases line up with TRBD2. The CDR3 covers 15 residues. J gave up 2 bases and V 4 bases, and 4 bases lay outside the gene matches. The germline V gene has CDR1 LGHDT and CDR2 YNNKEL (reference sequence).